The following is a TCR beta chain sequence with its context. Its antigen remains unidentified. This sample is drawn from a study of CD8+ T cells in alopecia areata. Study results and caveats: Links between baseline CD8+ expansion and response need larger treated cohorts. Throughout tofacitinib, many expanded lesional clones continued to persist in scalp and blood.

The sequencing template was cDNA reverse transcribed from extracted RNA. Data came from immunoSEQ multiplex PCR; TCRdb stores just in-frame clones and leaves some out. The sample records 150,000 to 200,000 clones, about three fifths being singletons. Germline lookup yields CDR1 SGHRS and CDR2 YFSETQ. CDR3 length: 14 amino acids. Trimming stripped 0 bases from V and 4 bases from J, with 8 bases between. The treatment denotes: oral pan-JAK inhibitor, 5-10 mg twice daily. PBMCs served as the source from which CD4+ and CD8+ T cells were sorted. The receptor was isolated from a human donor with alopecia areata. Material: CD8+ T cells sorted from blood, obtained at week 24, from a patient treated with tofacitinib. The chain combines TRBV5-1 with TRBJ1-5, with no clear D. The CDR3 protein is CASSLEFGNQPQHF. The CDR3, as DNA: TGCGCCAGCAGCTTGGAATTTGGGAATCAGCCCCAGCATTTT.